The 31 T cell receptor beta chains given below trace back to one sample, sequenced in a study of cytomegalovirus exposure and HLA in healthy donors (dated by TCRdb to the late 2010s). Library preparation used the immunoSEQ multiplex PCR assay. A mixture of 60 forward primers for TCR Vbeta segments and 13 reverse primers for TCR Jbeta segments was used in the multiplex PCR. Drawn from immuneACCESS, this table holds only the in-frame rearrangements with V and J called that TCRdb kept. Clones are partly lost; checked studies trace under half to an unresolved V gene and leave the rest unexplained. Recorded for this sample are approximately 140,000 clones; around 79% of them occurred a single time. The biggest ten clones account for 3.5% of the sample. The source material was PBMCs. These receptors were taken from a human donor in good health.

V gene TRBV19 combines with J gene TRBJ1-3, with a weak D call TRBD1 (6 bases). With 5 bases removed from V and 1 base from J, the gap between germline ends came to 12 bases. CDR1 and CDR2 (germline): LNHDA, SQIVND (reference sequence). This CDR3 has 15 residues. CDR3 sequence (DNA): TGTGCCAGTAGTGCACGACAGGTTTCTGGAAACACCATATATTTT. Its translation: CASSARQVSGNTIYF.

The V and J genes are TRBV27 and TRBJ2-7; no definite D call. Germline lookup yields CDR1 MNHEY and CDR2 SMNVEV (reference sequence). This CDR3 has 18 amino acids. Trimming stripped 6 bases from V and 2 bases from J, with 26 bases between. CDR3 sequence: CASSRTPVPLRRTYEQYF. The CDR3 nucleotides are TGTGCCAGCAGCCGAACGCCAGTTCCCCTAAGGAGAACCTACGAGCAGTACTTC.

The CDR3 region has the DNA TGTGCCAGCAGTATAAACAGGGTGATCGGCTACACCTTC. It is translated as CASSINRVIGYTF. The chain has TRBV6-5 and TRBJ1-2; D possibly corresponds to TRBD1 (6 bases). The germline V and J ends were trimmed by 5 bases and 8 bases, with 15 bases remaining between them. This CDR3 contains 13 residues. CDR1 MNHEY and CDR2 SVGAGI come from the germline V gene.

This clone was seen a few times. The chain links TRBV10-3 to TRBJ2-1; 10 bases align to TRBD1. V lost 2 bases, J lost 6 bases, and 4 bases stayed unmatched. This CDR3 spans 15 amino acids. CDR1 is ENHRY and CDR2 is SYGVKD in the germline V gene. CDR3 sequence: CAISETGTGVNEQFF. DNA for the CDR3: TGTGCCATCAGTGAGACGGGGACAGGGGTCAATGAGCAGTTCTTC.

The gene calls are TRBV6-6 and TRBJ2-5, with D tentatively TRBD1 (6 bases). V dropped 5 bases and J dropped 3 bases, with 16 bases sitting between them. The CDR3 is made up of 15 amino acids. The germline V gene has CDR1 MNHNY and CDR2 SVGAGI (reference sequence). The CDR3 loop reads CASSRRQVMKETQYF. The CDR3 coding sequence is TGTGCCAGCAGTAGAAGACAGGTCATGAAAGAGACCCAGTACTTC.

This chain uses TRBV25-1 with TRBJ1-4; D is perhaps TRBD1 (6 bases). The CDR3 runs 15 residues. Germline assignment: CDR1 MGHDK and CDR2 SYGVNS. V was clipped by 2 bases and J by 4 bases, with 11 bases between them. The CDR3 sequence is CASSEGQNFNEKLFF. CDR3 sequence (DNA): TGTGCCAGCAGTGAAGGACAGAACTTTAATGAAAAACTGTTTTTT.

The V gene is TRBV5-1, the J gene TRBJ2-2, with D unclear. V dropped 0 bases and J dropped 4 bases, with 4 bases sitting between them. This CDR3 is 13 amino acids long. Germline V gives CDR1 SGHRS, CDR2 YFSETQ. CDR3 sequence (DNA): TGCGCCAGCAGCTTGGTAGTCACCGGGGAGCTGTTTTTT. Residues: CASSLVVTGELFF.

In this sample, this clone turned up a few times. CDR3 nucleotides: TGTGCCAGCAGCTTCGAAGCAGGGGGCTTCCAAGAGACCCAGTACTTC. Protein: CASSFEAGGFQETQYF. The chain is built from TRBV7-9 and TRBJ2-5, with 8 positions matching TRBD1. The CDR3 has 16 residues. From germline, CDR1 is SEHNR and CDR2 FQNEAQ (reference sequence). J lost 1 base, V lost 3 bases, and 7 bases had no gene match.

The CDR3, as DNA: TGTGCCAGCAGCGTAGCAGGCGGGGTGGAGACCCAGTACTTC. Amino acids: CASSVAGGVETQYF. The rearrangement joins TRBV9 to TRBJ2-5, with TRBD2 as a possible D gene (6 bases). Per germline, CDR1 SGDLS and CDR2 YYNGEE. V gave up 0 bases and J gave up 5 bases, with 11 bases separating them. This CDR3 has 14 residues. The variable domain in full, with the rest retrieved from reference TRBV9 and TRBJ2-5, is DSGVTQTPKHLITATGQRVTLRCSPRSGDLSVYWYQQSLDQGLQFLIQYYNGEERAKGNILERFSAQQFPDLHSELNLSSLELGDSALYFCASSVAGGVETQYFGPGTRLLVL.

The gene calls are TRBV4-1 and TRBJ2-7; 9 nucleotides align to TRBD1. Germline CDR1 and CDR2: MGHRA and YSYEKL. The CDR3 runs to 15 residues. The V segment lost 5 bases and the J segment 2 bases; nucleotides outside the gene matches: 7. The CDR3 protein is CASSSGTGSPYEQYF. The CDR3 nucleotides are TGCGCCAGCAGCTCCGGGACAGGGTCACCCTACGAGCAGTACTTC.

V is TRBV7-3 and J is TRBJ2-1; 10 nucleotides align to TRBD2. J was trimmed by 6 bases and V by 2 bases; bases with no gene match: 4. Germline V gives CDR1 SGHTA, CDR2 FQGTGA. The CDR3 consists of 15 residues. Here the CDR3 reads CASSLLAGELNEQFF. CDR3 sequence (DNA): TGTGCCAGCAGCTTACTAGCGGGAGAACTCAATGAGCAGTTCTTC.

J is TRBJ2-1 and V is TRBV5-1; TRBD1 aligns across 7 bases. The CDR3 sequence is 15 residues long. The V and J ends lost 0 bases and 7 bases, in that order; junction bases with no gene match: 7. The germline CDR1 and CDR2 sequences are SGHRS and YFSETQ. DNA for the CDR3: TGCGCCAGCAGCTTGGGACAGGGTTTTGGGAATGAGCAGTTCTTC. Amino acids: CASSLGQGFGNEQFF.

This chain joins TRBV2 and TRBJ2-1, with TRBD2 matching over 11 bases. The germline CDR1 and CDR2 sequences are SNHLY and FYNNEI. CDR3 length equals 14 residues. Unmatched junction bases numbered 8, after V lost 7 bases and J lost 9 bases. The CDR3: CASTLAGGRGEQFF. CDR3 sequence (DNA): TGTGCCAGCACCTTAGCGGGAGGGCGGGGTGAGCAGTTCTTC.

The V gene is TRBV29-1, the J gene TRBJ2-3, with D maybe TRBD2 (6 bases). V was clipped by 7 bases and J by 4 bases, with 15 bases between them. CDR3 length equals 13 residues. Per germline, CDR1 SQVTM and CDR2 ANQGSEA. CDR3 sequence: CSASGTSSDTQYF. The DNA of the CDR3 is TGCAGCGCATCCGGGACTTCATCAGATACGCAGTATTTT.

The chain links TRBV7-9 to TRBJ1-1, with D tentatively TRBD1 (5 bases). The CDR3 is 13 amino acids. V lost 5 bases to trimming and J lost 2 bases, with 9 bases between them. Germline values: CDR1 SEHNR, CDR2 FQNEAQ (reference sequence). The CDR3 loop reads CASSGGLNTEAFF. CDR3 nucleotide sequence: TGTGCCAGCAGCGGGGGACTCAACACTGAAGCTTTCTTT.

This clone was counted once. The V gene is TRBV4-1, the J gene TRBJ2-3; TRBD1 agrees at 7 bases. CDR1 MGHRA and CDR2 YSYEKL come from the germline V gene. The CDR3 runs 16 residues. V trimming: 2 bases; J trimming: 2 bases; junction bases outside the gene matches: 7. The CDR3 here is CASSQQPGQPTDTQYF. The CDR3 DNA follows: TGCGCCAGCAGCCAACAACCGGGACAGCCCACAGATACGCAGTATTTT.

J is TRBJ2-3 and V is TRBV6-5, with 9 positions matching TRBD2. Germline values: CDR1 MNHEY, CDR2 SVGAGI. J was trimmed by 5 bases and V by 2 bases; bases with no gene match: 5. The CDR3 spans 15 residues. The CDR3 is CASSYDSGGRDTQYF. The CDR3 nucleotides are TGTGCCAGCAGTTACGATAGCGGGGGTAGAGATACGCAGTATTTT.

The chain uses TRBV6-5 and TRBJ2-1; 10 positions match TRBD2. Germline V gene sequence: CDR1 MNHEY, CDR2 SVGAGI. The CDR3 consists of 15 residues. Trimming cost V 4 bases and J 5 bases; bases outside gene matches: 5. The chain's CDR3 is CASSSGLAYDNEQFF. CDR3 DNA sequence: TGTGCCAGCAGTTCGGGACTAGCGTATGACAATGAGCAGTTCTTC.

In its sample, this clone was seen a few times. The chain carries TRBV27 and TRBJ2-7; maybe TRBD1 (5 bases). V was trimmed by 5 bases and J by 5 bases, leaving 22 bases between them. CDR1 and CDR2 from the germline V gene are MNHEY and SMNVEV (reference sequence). The CDR3 is made up of 16 amino acids. DNA for the CDR3: TGTGCCAGCAGTCAGACCCGACAGTCCAACAGGCACGAGCAGTACTTC. Translating it yields CASSQTRQSNRHEQYF.

This chain links TRBV10-2 with TRBJ2-7, with D tentatively TRBD1 (6 bases). From germline, CDR1 is WSHSY and CDR2 SAAADI. The CDR3 contains 14 residues. V lost 0 bases to trimming and J lost 2 bases, with 8 bases between them. In DNA form, the CDR3 reads TGCGCCAGCAGTGAGTCGTGGGGGCCCTACGAGCAGTACTTC. Protein product: CASSESWGPYEQYF.

This chain connects TRBV5-4 to TRBJ2-5; D is unresolved. Trimming stripped 1 base from V and 5 bases from J, with 24 bases between. CDR1 and CDR2 from the germline V gene are SGHNT and YYREEE (reference sequence). The CDR3 covers 18 residues. The CDR3 loop is CASSLHFRALLTKETQYF. In DNA, the CDR3 is TGTGCCAGCAGCTTGCACTTTCGAGCGTTATTAACCAAGGAGACCCAGTACTTC.

V gene TRBV21-1 combines with J gene TRBJ2-7; TRBD1, as called in the table, went unchecked against the DNA. TRBV21-1 is tagged as a pseudogene. The CDR3 loop spans 14 amino acids. Here the CDR3 reads CASRGQAPSYEQYF. CDR3 DNA sequence: TGTGCCAGCAGAGGACAGGCCCCATCCTACGAGCAGTACTTC.

This chain joins TRBV10-1 and TRBJ1-5, with a possible D match to TRBD1 (5 bases). Germline CDR1 reads WNHNN; CDR2 reads SYGVQD (reference sequence). Trimming left V 6 bases short and J 6 bases short, with 12 bases between. The CDR3 has 13 amino acids. The CDR3: CASSQKRGQPQHF. In DNA form, the CDR3 reads TGCGCCAGCAGCCAAAAAAGGGGTCAGCCCCAGCATTTT.

The chain employs TRBV7-9 and TRBJ2-2; a possible D gene is TRBD2 (6 bases). Germline V CDR1 and CDR2: SEHNR, FQNEAQ (reference sequence). The CDR3 is made up of 16 amino acids. The V gene lost 1 base and the J gene lost 7 bases, with 16 bases spanning the gap. CDR3 amino acids: CASSLVGGARIGELFF. The CDR3 DNA reads as TGTGCCAGCAGCTTAGTGGGAGGAGCAAGGATCGGGGAGCTGTTTTTT.

The chain recombines TRBV19 with TRBJ2-7, with D possibly matching TRBD2 (6 bases). Trimming removed 3 bases from V and 2 bases from J, with 23 bases in between. The CDR3 contains 18 residues. Germline V lookup: CDR1 LNHDA, CDR2 SQIVND (reference sequence). The CDR3 region is CASSIRRAGPGNPYEQYF. The CDR3 DNA is TGTGCCAGTAGTATCCGACGGGCGGGACCGGGTAACCCCTACGAGCAGTACTTC.

This clone has just one count. This chain joins TRBV29-1 and TRBJ1-5; no clear D gene. CDR1 and CDR2 from the germline V gene are SQVTM and ANQGSEA. The CDR3 sequence is 12 residues long. V lost 4 bases and J 7 bases, leaving 11 bases between the germline ends. The CDR3 reads CSVAGMGQPQHF. As DNA, the CDR3 is TGCAGCGTTGCGGGGATGGGGCAGCCCCAGCATTTT. The complete variable domain, with remaining parts taken from reference TRBV29-1 and TRBJ1-5, reads SAVISQKPSRDICQRGTSLTIQCQVDSQVTMMFWYRQQPGQSLTLIATANQGSEATYESGFVIDKFPISRPNLTFSTLTVSNMSPEDSSIYLCSVAGMGQPQHFGDGTRLSIL.

This clone was seen just once. The V gene is TRBV6-6, the J gene TRBJ1-1; 8 bases agree with TRBD1. Trimming cost V 5 bases and J 2 bases; bases outside gene matches: 4. The germline CDR1 and CDR2 sequences are MNHNY and SVGAGI (reference sequence). This CDR3 spans 14 amino acids. As DNA, the CDR3 is TGTGCCAGCAGTAAACAGGGGGGAAACACTGAAGCTTTCTTT. Its protein is CASSKQGGNTEAFF.

The rearrangement joins TRBV7-9 to TRBJ1-5; D gene uncertain. Looked up from germline, CDR1 is SEHNR and CDR2 is FQNEAQ (reference sequence). This CDR3 contains 14 residues. With 5 bases removed from V and 9 bases from J, the gap between germline ends came to 17 bases. Here the CDR3 DNA reads TGTGCCAGCAGCCGGGATGGTCCCGACGGGCCCCAGCATTTT. Translated, it gives CASSRDGPDGPQHF.

J is TRBJ1-1 and V is TRBV20-1, with D uncertain. Germline CDR1 and CDR2: DFQATT and SNEGSKA (reference sequence). The CDR3 consists of 11 residues. V was trimmed by 2 bases and J by 10 bases, leaving 11 bases between them. CDR3 protein: CSARPREGAFF. DNA for the CDR3: TGCAGTGCTAGACCCCGGGAAGGAGCTTTCTTT.

This rearrangement joins TRBV30 to TRBJ2-5; D unclear. The J call is in doubt because the DNA end fits TRBJ2-7 better. The V gene's germline CDR1 is GTSNPN and CDR2 SVGIG (reference sequence). This CDR3 comprises 11 residues. Here the CDR3 reads CAFTSSYEQYF. CDR3 nucleotide sequence: TGTGCCTTCACTTCCTCCTACGAGCAGTACTTC.

The chain combines TRBV4-1 with TRBJ1-2, with D possibly being TRBD1 (5 bases). Trimming took 3 bases from V and 3 from J, leaving 20 bases between them. In germline, CDR1 is MGHRA, CDR2 YSYEKL. The CDR3 spans 17 residues. The CDR3 loop reads CASSHQKTGGTHYGYTF. CDR3 nucleotides: TGCGCCAGCAGCCACCAAAAGACGGGGGGGACCCACTATGGCTACACCTTC.